This TCR beta chain was found in a study of T cell changes during pregnancy in multiple sclerosis. In this sample, this clone turned up once. Sequenced by immunoSEQ multiplex PCR; TCRdb stores in-frame clones only, minus some. The sample lists some 17,000 clones, nearly 90% occurring once. From germline, CDR1 is SQVTM and CDR2 ANQGSEA. V lost 7 bases and J lost 2; bases outside the gene matches: 2. This CDR3 spans 12 amino acids. This receptor was taken from a female donor in good health, enrolled as a control in a pregnancy study. This rearrangement joins TRBV29-1 to TRBJ2-1; 7 bases map to TRBD1. Specimen: CD8+ T cells from peripheral blood mononuclear cells, collected after pregnancy. The CDR3 nucleotides read TGCAGCGCCGGGACAGCCTACAATGAGCAGTTCTTC. Amino acids: CSAGTAYNEQFF.